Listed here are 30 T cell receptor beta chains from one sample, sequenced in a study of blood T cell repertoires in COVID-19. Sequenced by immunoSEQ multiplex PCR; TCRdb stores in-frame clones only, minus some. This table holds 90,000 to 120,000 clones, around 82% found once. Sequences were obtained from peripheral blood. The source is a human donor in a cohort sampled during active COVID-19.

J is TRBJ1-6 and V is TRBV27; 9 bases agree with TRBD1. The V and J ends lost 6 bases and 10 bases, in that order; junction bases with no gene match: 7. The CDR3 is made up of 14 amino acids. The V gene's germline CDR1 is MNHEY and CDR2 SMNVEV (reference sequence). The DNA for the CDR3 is TGTGCCAGCAGCCGACAGGGGGTAATGTCACCCCTCCACTTT. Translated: CASSRQGVMSPLHF.

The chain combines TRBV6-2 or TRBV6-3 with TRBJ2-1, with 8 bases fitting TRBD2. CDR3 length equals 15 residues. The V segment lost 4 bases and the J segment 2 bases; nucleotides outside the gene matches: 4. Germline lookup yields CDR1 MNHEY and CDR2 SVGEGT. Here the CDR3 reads CASSSLGLAYNEQFF. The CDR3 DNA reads TGTGCCAGCAGTTCCCTGGGACTAGCCTACAATGAGCAGTTCTTC.

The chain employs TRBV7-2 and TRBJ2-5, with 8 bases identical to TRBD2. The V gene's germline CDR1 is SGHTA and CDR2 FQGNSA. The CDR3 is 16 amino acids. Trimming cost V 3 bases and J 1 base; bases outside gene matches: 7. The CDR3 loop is CASSFRLAGSQETQYF. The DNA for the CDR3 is TGTGCCAGCAGCTTTAGGCTAGCGGGCTCCCAAGAGACCCAGTACTTC.

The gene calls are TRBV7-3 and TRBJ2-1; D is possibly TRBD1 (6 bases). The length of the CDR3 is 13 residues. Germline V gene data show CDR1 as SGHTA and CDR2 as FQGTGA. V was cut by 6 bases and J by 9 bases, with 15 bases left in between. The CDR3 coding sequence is TGTGCCAGCAGTCCACAGGGTAATGGTGAGCAGTTCTTC. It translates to CASSPQGNGEQFF.

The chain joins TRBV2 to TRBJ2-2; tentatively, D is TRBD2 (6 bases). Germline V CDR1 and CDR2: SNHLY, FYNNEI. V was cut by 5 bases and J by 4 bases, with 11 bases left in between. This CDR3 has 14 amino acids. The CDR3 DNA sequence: TGTGCCAGCAGTAGCGGGCCGTCCACCGGGGAGCTGTTTTTT. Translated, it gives CASSSGPSTGELFF.

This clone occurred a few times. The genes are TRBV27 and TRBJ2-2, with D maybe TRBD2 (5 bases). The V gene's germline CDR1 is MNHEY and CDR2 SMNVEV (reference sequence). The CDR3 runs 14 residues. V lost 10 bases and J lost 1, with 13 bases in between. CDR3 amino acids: CATAWAGNTGELFF. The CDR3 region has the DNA TGTGCCACCGCCTGGGCGGGGAACACCGGGGAGCTGTTTTTT.

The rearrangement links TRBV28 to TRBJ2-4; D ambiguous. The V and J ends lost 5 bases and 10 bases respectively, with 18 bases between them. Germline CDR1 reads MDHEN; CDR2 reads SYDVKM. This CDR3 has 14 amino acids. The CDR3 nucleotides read TGTGCCAGCAGTCCCCTCGGCGGTGGGTTAATTCAGTACTTC. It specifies CASSPLGGGLIQYF.

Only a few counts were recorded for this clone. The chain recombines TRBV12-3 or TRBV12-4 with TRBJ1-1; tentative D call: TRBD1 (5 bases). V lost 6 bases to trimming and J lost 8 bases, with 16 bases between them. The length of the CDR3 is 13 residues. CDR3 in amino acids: CASSPSGGAEAFF. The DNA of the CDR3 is TGTGCCAGCAGCCCCTCGGGGGGAGCCGAAGCTTTCTTT.

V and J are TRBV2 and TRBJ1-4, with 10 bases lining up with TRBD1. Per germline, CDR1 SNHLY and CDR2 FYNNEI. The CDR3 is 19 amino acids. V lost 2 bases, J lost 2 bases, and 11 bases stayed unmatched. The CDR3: CASSERMGQGLFTNEKLFF. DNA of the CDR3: TGTGCCAGCAGTGAACGCATGGGACAGGGGCTTTTTACTAATGAAAAACTGTTTTTT. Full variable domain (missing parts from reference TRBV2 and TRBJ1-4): EPEVTQTPSHQVTQMGQEVILRCVPISNHLYFYWYRQILGQKVEFLVSFYNNEISEKSEIFDDQFSVERPDGSNFTLKIRSTKLEDSAMYFCASSERMGQGLFTNEKLFFGSGTQLSVL.

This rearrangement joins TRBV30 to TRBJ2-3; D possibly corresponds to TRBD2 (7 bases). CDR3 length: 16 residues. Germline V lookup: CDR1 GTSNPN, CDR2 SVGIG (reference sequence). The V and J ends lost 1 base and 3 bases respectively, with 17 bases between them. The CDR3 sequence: CAWSAGGGGRTDTQYF. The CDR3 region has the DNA TGTGCCTGGAGTGCTGGGGGGGGCGGGAGAACAGATACGCAGTATTTT. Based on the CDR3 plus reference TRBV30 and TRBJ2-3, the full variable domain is SQTIHQWPATLVQPVGSPLSLECTVEGTSNPNLYWYRQAAGRGLQLLFYSVGIGQISSEVPQNLSASRPQDRQFILSSKKLLLSDSGFYLCAWSAGGGGRTDTQYFGPGTRLTVL.

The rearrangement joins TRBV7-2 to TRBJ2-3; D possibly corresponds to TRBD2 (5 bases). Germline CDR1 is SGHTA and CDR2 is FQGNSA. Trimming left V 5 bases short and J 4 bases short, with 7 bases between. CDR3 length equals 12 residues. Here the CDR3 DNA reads TGTGCCAGCAGCACTAGGTCAGATACGCAGTATTTT. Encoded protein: CASSTRSDTQYF.

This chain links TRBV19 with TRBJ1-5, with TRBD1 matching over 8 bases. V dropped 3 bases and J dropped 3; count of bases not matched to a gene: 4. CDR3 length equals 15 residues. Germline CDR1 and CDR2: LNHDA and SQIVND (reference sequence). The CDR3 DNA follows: TGTGCCAGTAGTATGGGGGACAGGTCCAATCAGCCCCAGCATTTT. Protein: CASSMGDRSNQPQHF.

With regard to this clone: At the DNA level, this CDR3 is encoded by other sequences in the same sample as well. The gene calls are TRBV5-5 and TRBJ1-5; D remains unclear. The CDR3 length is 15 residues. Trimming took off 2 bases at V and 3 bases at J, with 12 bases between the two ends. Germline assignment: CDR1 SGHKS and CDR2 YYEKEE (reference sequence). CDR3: CASSLRGVPNQPQHF. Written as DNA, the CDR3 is TGTGCCAGCAGCTTACGCGGGGTCCCCAATCAGCCCCAGCATTTT.

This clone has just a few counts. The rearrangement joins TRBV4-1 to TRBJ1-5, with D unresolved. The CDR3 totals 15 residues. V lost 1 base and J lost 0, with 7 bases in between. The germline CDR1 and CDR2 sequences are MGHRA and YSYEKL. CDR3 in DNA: TGCGCCAGCAGCCAAGGAACGGTTAGCAATCAGCCCCAGCATTTT. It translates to CASSQGTVSNQPQHF.

As DNA, the CDR3 is TGTGCCAGCAGGAGGGACAGGGGGCGAAACACCATATATTTT. As protein: CASRRDRGRNTIYF. V is TRBV28 and J is TRBJ1-3; 12 nucleotides line up with TRBD1. The junction had 2 bases not matched to a gene; V was cut back by 6 bases and J by 5 bases. Germline values: CDR1 MDHEN, CDR2 SYDVKM. The CDR3 is 14 residues long.

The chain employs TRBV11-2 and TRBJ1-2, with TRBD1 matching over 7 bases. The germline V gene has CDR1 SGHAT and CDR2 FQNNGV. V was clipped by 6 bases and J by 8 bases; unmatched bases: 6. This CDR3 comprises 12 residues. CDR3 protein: CASSSTGVGYTF. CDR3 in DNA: TGTGCCAGCAGTAGCACAGGGGTCGGCTACACCTTC.

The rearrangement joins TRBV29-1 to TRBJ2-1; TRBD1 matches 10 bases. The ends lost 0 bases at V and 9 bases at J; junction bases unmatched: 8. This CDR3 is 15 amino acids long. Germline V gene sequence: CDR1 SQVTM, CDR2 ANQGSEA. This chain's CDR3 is CSVEDRDRGFREQFF. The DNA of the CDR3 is TGCAGCGTTGAAGACCGGGACAGGGGATTTCGTGAGCAGTTCTTC.

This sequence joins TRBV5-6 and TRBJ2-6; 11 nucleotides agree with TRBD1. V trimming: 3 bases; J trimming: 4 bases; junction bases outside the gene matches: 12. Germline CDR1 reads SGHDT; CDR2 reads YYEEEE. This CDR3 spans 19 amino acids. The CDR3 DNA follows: TGTGCCAGCAGCTACTGGACAGGGGGCGGCCGAACCGGGGCCAACGTCCTGACTTTC. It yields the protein CASSYWTGGGRTGANVLTF.

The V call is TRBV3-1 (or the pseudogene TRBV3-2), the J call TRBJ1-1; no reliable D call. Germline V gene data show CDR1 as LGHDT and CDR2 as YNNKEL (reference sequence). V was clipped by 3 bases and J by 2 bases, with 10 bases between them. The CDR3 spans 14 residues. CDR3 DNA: TGTGCCAGCAGCCAGGAGACCGGAAACACTGAAGCTTTCTTT. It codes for CASSQETGNTEAFF.

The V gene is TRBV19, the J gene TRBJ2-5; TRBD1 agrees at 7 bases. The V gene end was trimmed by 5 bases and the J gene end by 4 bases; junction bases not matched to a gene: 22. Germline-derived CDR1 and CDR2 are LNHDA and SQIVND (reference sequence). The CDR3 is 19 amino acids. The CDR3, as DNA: TGTGCCAGTAGTCCTCGCTCACGGGACAGCCGAGGATTGAGAGAGACCCAGTACTTC. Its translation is CASSPRSRDSRGLRETQYF. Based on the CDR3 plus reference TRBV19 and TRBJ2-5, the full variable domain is DGGITQSPKYLFRKEGQNVTLSCEQNLNHDAMYWYRQDPGQGLRLIYYSQIVNDFQKGDIAEGYSVSREKKESFPLTVTSAQKNPTAFYLCASSPRSRDSRGLRETQYFGPGTRLLVL.

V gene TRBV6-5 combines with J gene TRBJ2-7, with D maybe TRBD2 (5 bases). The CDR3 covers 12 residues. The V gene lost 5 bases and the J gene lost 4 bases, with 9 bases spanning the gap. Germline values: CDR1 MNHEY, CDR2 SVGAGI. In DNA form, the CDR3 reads TGTGCCAGCAGTCGACCGGGGTACGAGCAGTACTTC. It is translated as CASSRPGYEQYF.

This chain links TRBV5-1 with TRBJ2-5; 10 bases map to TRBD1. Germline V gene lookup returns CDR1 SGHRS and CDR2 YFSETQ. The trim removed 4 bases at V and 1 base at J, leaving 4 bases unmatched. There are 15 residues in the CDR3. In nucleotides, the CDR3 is TGCGCCAGCAGCAGCAGGACAGGGGGCCAAGAGACCCAGTACTTC. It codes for CASSSRTGGQETQYF.

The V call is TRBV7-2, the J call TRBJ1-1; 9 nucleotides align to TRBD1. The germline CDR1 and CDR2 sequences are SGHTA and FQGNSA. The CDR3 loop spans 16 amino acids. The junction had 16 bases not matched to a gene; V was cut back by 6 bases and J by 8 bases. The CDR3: CASSRNPGTGWVEAFF. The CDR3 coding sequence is TGTGCCAGCAGTCGTAACCCCGGGACAGGGTGGGTGGAAGCTTTCTTT. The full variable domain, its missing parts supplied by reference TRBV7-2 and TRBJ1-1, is GAGVSQSPSNKVTEKGKDVELRCDPISGHTALYWYRQSLGQGLEFLIYFQGNSAPDKSGLPSDRFSAERTGGSVSTLTIQRTQQEDSAVYLCASSRNPGTGWVEAFFGQGTRLTVV.

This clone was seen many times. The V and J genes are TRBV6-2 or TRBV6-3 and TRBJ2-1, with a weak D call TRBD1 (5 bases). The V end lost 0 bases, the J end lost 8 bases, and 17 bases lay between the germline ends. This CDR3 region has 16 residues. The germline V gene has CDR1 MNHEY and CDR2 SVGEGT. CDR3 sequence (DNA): TGTGCCAGCAGTTACTCGAAACAGACAGTCTCCGATGAGCAGTTCTTC. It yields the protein CASSYSKQTVSDEQFF.

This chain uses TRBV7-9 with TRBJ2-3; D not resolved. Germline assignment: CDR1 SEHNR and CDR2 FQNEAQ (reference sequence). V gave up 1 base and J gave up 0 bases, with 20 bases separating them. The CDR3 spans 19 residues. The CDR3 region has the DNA TGTGCCAGCAGCTTAGATCTAGTTCGGCGACTGGTTAGCACAGATACGCAGTATTTT. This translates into CASSLDLVRRLVSTDTQYF.

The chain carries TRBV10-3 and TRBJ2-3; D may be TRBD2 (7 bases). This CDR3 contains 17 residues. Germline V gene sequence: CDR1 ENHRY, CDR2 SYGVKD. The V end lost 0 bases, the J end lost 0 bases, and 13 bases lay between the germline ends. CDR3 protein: CAISESGGGTSTDTQYF. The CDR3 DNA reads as TGTGCCATCAGTGAGTCGGGCGGGGGCACTAGCACAGATACGCAGTATTTT.

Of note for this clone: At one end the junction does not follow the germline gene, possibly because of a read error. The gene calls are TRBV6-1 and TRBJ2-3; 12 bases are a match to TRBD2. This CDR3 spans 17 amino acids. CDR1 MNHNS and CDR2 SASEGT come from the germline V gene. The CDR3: CVSSEGRLAGVTDTQYF. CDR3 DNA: TGTGTCAGCAGTGAAGGCAGACTAGCGGGGGTCACAGATACGCAGTATTTT.

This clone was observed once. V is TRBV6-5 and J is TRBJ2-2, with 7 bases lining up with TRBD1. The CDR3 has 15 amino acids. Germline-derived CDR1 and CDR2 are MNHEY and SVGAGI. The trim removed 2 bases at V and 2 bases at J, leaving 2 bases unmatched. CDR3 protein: CASSYTGVNTGELFF. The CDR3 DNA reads TGTGCCAGCAGTTACACAGGGGTAAACACCGGGGAGCTGTTTTTT.

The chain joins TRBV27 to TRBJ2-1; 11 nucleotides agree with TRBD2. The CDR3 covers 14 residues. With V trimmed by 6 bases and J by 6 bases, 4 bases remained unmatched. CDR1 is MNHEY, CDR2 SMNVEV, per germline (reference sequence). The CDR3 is CASRHGTSGNEQFF. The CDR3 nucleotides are TGTGCCAGCAGGCACGGGACTAGCGGCAATGAGCAGTTCTTC.

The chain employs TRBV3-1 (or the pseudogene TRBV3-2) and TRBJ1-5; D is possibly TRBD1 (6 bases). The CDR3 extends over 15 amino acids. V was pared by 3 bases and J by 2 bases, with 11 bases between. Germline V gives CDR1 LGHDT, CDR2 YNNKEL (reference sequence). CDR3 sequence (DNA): TGTGCCAGCAGCCACACAGGGTCCCGCAATCAGCCCCAGCATTTT. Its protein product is CASSHTGSRNQPQHF.